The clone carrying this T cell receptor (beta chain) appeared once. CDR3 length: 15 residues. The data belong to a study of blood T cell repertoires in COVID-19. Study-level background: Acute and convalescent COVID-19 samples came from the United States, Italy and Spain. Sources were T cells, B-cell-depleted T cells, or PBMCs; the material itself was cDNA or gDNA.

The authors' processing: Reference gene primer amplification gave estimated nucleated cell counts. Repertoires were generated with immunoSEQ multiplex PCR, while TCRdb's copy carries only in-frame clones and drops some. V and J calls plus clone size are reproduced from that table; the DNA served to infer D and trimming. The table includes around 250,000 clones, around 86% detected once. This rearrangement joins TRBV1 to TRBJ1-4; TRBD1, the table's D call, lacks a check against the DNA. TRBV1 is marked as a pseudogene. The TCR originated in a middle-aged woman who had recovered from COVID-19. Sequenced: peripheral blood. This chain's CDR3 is CTSSQGPGQGRPSPF. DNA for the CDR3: TGCACCAGCAGCCAGGGGCCGGGACAGGGGCGCCCCAGCCCTTTT.